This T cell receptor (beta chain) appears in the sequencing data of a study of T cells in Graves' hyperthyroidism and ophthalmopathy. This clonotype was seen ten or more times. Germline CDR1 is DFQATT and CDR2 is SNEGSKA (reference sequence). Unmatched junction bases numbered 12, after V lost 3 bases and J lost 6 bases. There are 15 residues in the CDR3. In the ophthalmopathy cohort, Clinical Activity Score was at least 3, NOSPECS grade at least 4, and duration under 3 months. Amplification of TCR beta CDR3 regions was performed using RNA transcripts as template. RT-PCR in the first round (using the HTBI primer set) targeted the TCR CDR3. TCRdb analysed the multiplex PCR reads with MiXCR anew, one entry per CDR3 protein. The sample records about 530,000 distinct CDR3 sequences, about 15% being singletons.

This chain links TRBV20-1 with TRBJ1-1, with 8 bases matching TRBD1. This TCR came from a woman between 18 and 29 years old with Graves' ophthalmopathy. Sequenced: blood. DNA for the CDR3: TGCAGTGCTAGCCCCTCTAGGACAGGGACCCCTGAAGCTTTCTTT. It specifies CSASPSRTGTPEAFF.